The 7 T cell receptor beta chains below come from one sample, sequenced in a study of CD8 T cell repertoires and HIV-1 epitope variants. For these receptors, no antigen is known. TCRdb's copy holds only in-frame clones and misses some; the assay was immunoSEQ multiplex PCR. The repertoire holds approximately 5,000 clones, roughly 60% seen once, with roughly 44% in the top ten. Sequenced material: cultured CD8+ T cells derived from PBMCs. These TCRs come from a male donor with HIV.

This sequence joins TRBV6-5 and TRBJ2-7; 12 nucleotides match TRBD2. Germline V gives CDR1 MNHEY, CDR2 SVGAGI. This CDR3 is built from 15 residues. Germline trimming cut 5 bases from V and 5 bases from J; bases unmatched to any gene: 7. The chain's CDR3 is CASSHRTSGRNEQYF. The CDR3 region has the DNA TGTGCCAGCAGTCACCGTACTAGCGGGAGGAACGAGCAGTACTTC.

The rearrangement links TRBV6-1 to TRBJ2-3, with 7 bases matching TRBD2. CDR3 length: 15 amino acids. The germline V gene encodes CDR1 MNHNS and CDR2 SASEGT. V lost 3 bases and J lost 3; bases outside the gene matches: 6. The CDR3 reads CASSDRWEGTDTQYF. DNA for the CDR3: TGTGCCAGCAGTGATAGGTGGGAGGGAACAGATACGCAGTATTTT.

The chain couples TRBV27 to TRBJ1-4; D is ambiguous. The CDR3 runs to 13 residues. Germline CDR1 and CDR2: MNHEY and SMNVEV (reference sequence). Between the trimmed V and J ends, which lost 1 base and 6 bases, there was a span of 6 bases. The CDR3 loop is CASSLWPDEKLFF. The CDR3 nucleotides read TGTGCCAGCAGTTTATGGCCAGATGAAAAACTGTTTTTT.

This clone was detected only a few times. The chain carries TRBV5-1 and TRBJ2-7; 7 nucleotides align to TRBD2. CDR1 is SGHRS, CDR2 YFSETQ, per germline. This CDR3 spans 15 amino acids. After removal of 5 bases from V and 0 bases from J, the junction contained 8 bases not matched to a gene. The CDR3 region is CASSVMASGSYEQYF. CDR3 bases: TGCGCCAGCAGTGTGATGGCTAGCGGCTCCTACGAGCAGTACTTC. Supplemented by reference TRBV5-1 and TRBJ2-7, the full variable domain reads KAGVTQTPRYLIKTRGQQVTLSCSPISGHRSVSWYQQTPGQGLQFLFEYFSETQRNKGNFPGRFSGRQFSNSRSEMNVSTLELGDSALYLCASSVMASGSYEQYFGPGTRLTVT.

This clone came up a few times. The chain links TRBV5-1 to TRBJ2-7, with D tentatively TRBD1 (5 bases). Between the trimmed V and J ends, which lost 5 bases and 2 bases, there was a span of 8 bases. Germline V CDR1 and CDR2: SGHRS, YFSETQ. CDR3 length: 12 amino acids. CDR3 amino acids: CASSSGTYEQYF. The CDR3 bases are TGCGCCAGCAGTTCAGGGACCTACGAGCAGTACTTC.

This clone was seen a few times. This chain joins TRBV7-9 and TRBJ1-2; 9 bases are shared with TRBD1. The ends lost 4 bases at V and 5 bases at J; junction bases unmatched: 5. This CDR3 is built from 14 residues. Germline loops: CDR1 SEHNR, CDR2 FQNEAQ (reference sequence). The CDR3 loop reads CASSSGDREYGYTF. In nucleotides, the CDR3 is TGTGCCAGCAGCTCCGGGGACAGGGAATATGGCTACACCTTC.

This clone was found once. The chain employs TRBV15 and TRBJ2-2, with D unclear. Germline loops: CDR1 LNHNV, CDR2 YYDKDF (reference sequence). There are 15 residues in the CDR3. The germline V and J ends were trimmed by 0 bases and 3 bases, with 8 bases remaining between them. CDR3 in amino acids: CATSRDLQYTGELFF. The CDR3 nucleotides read TGTGCCACCAGCAGAGATCTGCAGTACACCGGGGAGCTGTTTTTT.